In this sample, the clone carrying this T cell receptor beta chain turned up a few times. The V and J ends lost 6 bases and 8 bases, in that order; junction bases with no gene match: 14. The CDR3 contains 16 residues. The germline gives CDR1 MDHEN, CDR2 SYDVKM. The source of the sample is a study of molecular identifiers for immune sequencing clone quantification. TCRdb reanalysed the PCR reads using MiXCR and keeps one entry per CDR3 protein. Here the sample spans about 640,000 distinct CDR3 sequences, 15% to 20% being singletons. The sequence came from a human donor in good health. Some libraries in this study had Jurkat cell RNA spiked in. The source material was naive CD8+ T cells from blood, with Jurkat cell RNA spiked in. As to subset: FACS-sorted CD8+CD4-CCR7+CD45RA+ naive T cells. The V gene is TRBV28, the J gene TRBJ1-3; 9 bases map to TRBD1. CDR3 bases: TGTGCCAGCAGCGACAAGGACAGGGGATTAGTAGACACCATATATTTT. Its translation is CASSDKDRGLVDTIYF.